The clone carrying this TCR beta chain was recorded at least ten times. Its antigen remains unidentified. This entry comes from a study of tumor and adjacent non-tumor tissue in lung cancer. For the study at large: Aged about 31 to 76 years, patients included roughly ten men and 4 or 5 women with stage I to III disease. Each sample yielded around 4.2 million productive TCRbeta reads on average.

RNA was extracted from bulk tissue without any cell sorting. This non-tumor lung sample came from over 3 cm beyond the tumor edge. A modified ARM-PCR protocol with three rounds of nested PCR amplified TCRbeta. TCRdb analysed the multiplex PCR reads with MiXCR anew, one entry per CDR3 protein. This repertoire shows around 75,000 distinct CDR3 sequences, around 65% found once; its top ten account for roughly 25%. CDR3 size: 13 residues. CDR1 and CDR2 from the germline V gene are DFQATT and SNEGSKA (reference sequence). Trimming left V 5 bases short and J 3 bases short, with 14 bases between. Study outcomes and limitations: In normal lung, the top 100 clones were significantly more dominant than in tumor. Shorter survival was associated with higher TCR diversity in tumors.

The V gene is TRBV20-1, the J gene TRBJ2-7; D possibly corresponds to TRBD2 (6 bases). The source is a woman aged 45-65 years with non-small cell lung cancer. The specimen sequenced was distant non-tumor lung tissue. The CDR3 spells CSAPLADYYEQYF. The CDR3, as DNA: TGCAGTGCTCCTTTAGCGGACTACTACGAGCAGTACTTC.